There are a few counts of the clone carrying this T cell receptor (beta chain). Its antigen is unidentified. This sample stems from a study of post-analysis software for immune sequencing data. Study in general: Several disease courses (relapsing-remitting, secondary progressive and progressive-relapsing) of multiple sclerosis were included.

Unique molecular identifiers featured in each of the TCR beta cDNA libraries. Starting from around 1 to 10 million T cells, the study yielded a few hundred thousand cDNA molecules. TCRdb re-derived calls from the PCR reads in MiXCR, one entry per CDR3 protein. The sample gives 400,000 to 500,000 distinct CDR3 sequences, roughly 40% of which show up once; approximately 7.6% is in the top ten. Study conclusions and caveats: Included in a set of five TRBV segments more frequent in patients than controls were TRBV5-6, TRBV5-1 and TRBV20-1. Normalized Chao1 diversity was significantly lower in multiple sclerosis patients than in controls.

The CDR3 length is 16 residues. J gave up 2 bases and V 5 bases, and 10 bases lay outside the gene matches. Germline V gene sequence: CDR1 MNHEY, CDR2 SMNVEV (reference sequence). This receptor was obtained from a girl aged 2-10 years with multiple sclerosis. The specimen was blood. The gene calls are TRBV27 and TRBJ2-3; TRBD1 aligns across 7 bases. The CDR3 protein is CASSPITTGFTDTQYF. CDR3 sequence (DNA): TGTGCCAGCAGTCCGATAACGACAGGGTTCACAGATACGCAGTATTTT.